Described below is a single T cell receptor (beta chain) sequence and its context. This clone was counted once. Its antigen is not yet known. Qualities for individual bases were not recorded, and no much larger clone is one base off. Receptor libraries were prepared by the immunoSEQ multiplex PCR assay. For the multiplex PCR, a mixture combining 60 forward primers for TCR Vbeta segments and 13 reverse primers for TCR Jbeta segments was used. Amplification of the CDR3 region of rearranged TCR beta genes was performed with a multiplex PCR assay on genomic DNA. The Illumina HiSeq System was used to sequence the amplified TCR beta libraries as 87-base-pair reads. On the authors' methods: Across the 500 to 850 repertoires, a later analysis counted some 80 million unique TCR beta chains, approximately 10 million of which were shared by at least two donors. A nearest-neighbor algorithm error-corrected the raw reads and collapsed the reads into unique sequences, merging closely related sequences to remove PCR and sequencing errors. Alignment of CDR3 sequences to IMGT reference sequences was used to assign V, D and J gene segments. For a sequence to be retained, a match of at least six nucleotides to both a V gene segment and a J gene segment was required. A rearrangement was called productive if the CDR3 had no stop codons and remained in frame with V and J, and every other rearrangement was called non-productive. CDR3 was defined by IMGT convention, running from the second conserved V-encoded cysteine to the conserved J-encoded phenylalanine. The earlier analysis of 587 of the donors excluded sequences that lacked an unambiguous match to a single V gene segment. In an earlier analysis of some 590 of the donors, a V segment was called functional when productive rearrangements were above 56.7%, and segregating when the standard deviation between donors exceeded 5%. A statistical classification framework was built to diagnose cytomegalovirus status from the catalog of TCR beta chain sequences. In a later analysis, V and J genes were assigned by comparing TCR nucleotide sequences against IMGT/GENE-DB human TR gene sequences. Using the TCRdist pipeline, a later analysis assigned CDR3 sequences along with most-parsimonious VDJ recombination scenarios. A later analysis defined each TCR beta chain by its CDR3 amino acid sequence plus V-gene family, and excluded reads lacking a unique V-gene family. In a later analysis, approximately 590 highly shared, low-generation-probability nucleotide sequences were removed to address suspected cross-contamination and a sequencing artifact. In a later analysis, a clonal expansion index was calculated for each public chain from normalized within-repertoire ranks of inferred template counts. A later analysis computed generation probabilities with a VDJ recombination model fitted to out-of-frame rearrangements, and checked the results against IGoR. A later analysis scored TCR-TCR, TCR-HLA and TCR-CMV co-occurrence with hypergeometric tests, applying a repertoire-size bias correction to TCR pairs. To estimate false discovery rates, a later analysis permuted the HLA or CMV assignments 20 times. In a later analysis, co-occurring TCRs were grouped using DBSCAN, with TCRdist sequence similarity added in when clustering inside HLA-allele-positive subsets. Repertoires with fewer than 30,000 or more than 120,000 public chains, plus five repertoires with anomalous nucleotide sharing, were excluded from co-occurrence clustering. TCRdb carries this immuneACCESS record with in-frame sequences only. Its versions omit some clonotypes, under half of them owing to an unresolved V gene in the studies checked, with the rest unexplained. For V, J and clone size, that table is used; D and trimming come from the DNA. In this sample the table shows approximately 140,000 clones, around 82% of which occur a single time. Of the sample, 5% to 7.5% falls within the top ten clones.

Germline trimming: 4 bases from V, 0 bases from J; junction bases outside gene matches: 6. The CDR3 holds 15 amino acids from the cysteine to the phenylalanine. Only the CDR3 DNA stays, 45 bases, in frame from base 1. CDR1 SGHKS and CDR2 YYEKEE are derived from the germline V gene (reference sequence). These data originate in a study of cytomegalovirus exposure and HLA in healthy donors (dated 2017 in TCRdb). Concerning the study at large: According to an earlier analysis of a few hundred of the donors, about 179 million T cells yielded 117 million unique TCR beta sequences and about 300 Gb of sequence data. About 300 gigabases of sequencing data and around 85 million unique TCR sequences made up an early release that covered nearly 650 HLA-typed donors. Of the approximately 400 genotyped donors, roughly 76% were placed in the genetic ancestry cluster associated with self-reported Caucasian donors. The study aimed to test whether signatures of past pathogen exposure could be identified by cataloging public T cell receptors. Using immunosequencing, the study profiled T cell repertoires from about 650 subjects and related those repertoires to cytomegalovirus serostatus. Besides the first cohort of around 700 subjects, a separate validation cohort made up of 120 different subjects was used. To predict cytomegalovirus infection status, the study brought together high-throughput TCR immunosequencing, statistical association of individual TCRs with disease status, and machine learning. In a later analysis, previously published TCR beta repertoires from about 640 donors were re-analyzed and high-resolution HLA genotyping was added so that TCR occurrence patterns could be studied. Rather than drawing on any new phenotypic data, the later analysis identified candidate immune exposures from TCR beta sequences and the way those sequences occurred across donors. In an earlier analysis of several hundred of the donors, high-throughput TCR beta sequencing was used to judge whether each TCR beta V gene segment behaved as functional or pseudogenic. Donor age, sex, ethnicity and CMV serostatus were collected together with the repertoire data. A later genetic analysis took genome-wide SNP genotypes for about three fifths of the 666 donors and used that subset as a discovery cohort. Every repertoire in the discovery cohort had been generated on one and the same sequencing platform. HLA typing covered class I and class II loci at four-digit resolution. The number of typed donors differed by locus: about 620-640 for A, B, C, DRB1 and DQB1; 500 to 550 for DQA1; some 590 for DPA1; and about 450 for DPB1. Roughly 5 DR-DQ haplotypes were handled as single units for association and clustering, since linkage in the cohort was strong. Among over 350 genotyped donors of the cohort, an average of 235,054 unique TCR beta nucleotide sequences were sequenced per donor, 15% to 20% of them non-productive. Study-level results and caveats: Some 15 rarely observed V segments, including chromosome 9 orphons, were excluded from the earlier analysis of approximately 500 of the donors because counts were too low. Cytomegalovirus status was reported to be diagnosed by the classifier with high specificity and sensitivity in both the original and validation cohorts. The only immune exposure information available for the cohort was CMV serostatus. The 87-base-pair reads could not distinguish some IMGT-functional V segments, including TRBV6-2 and TRBV6-3, so those segments were excluded. The cohort was sequenced for TCR beta chains only, and without alpha or paired-chain data the features that could be detected were limited. Correlated functional status among segregating V segments might reflect linkage disequilibrium, but an unknown experimental factor could not be ruled out. A further reported finding was that TCR beta sequences accurately predicted the HLA-A and HLA-B alleles for most subjects in the first cohort. HLA typing was unavailable for some donors at each locus, so association tests used only the typed subset. Across donors, most TCR sequences were observed very rarely, whereas some public TCRs were present in many individuals. An earlier analysis of around 600 of the donors showed that most TCR beta V segments appeared in productive rearrangements either about 90% or about 30% of the time, which broadly matched IMGT annotations. Specific HLA alleles were associated with 15,000 to 20,000 TCR beta sequences at a false discovery rate of 0.05 in a later analysis. A later analysis found that TCR association rates varied across HLA loci, with DRB1 alleles showing the most associated TCRs and HLA-C alleles the fewest. A later analysis reported that several top co-occurrence clusters appeared linked to parvovirus B19, influenza, CMV and Epstein-Barr virus. The presence/absence analyses assumed that sequencing depth was roughly uniform across donors, and that assumption may not be true. A few of the identified cytomegalovirus-associated TCR beta chains were confirmed in vitro to be specific for cytomegalovirus antigens. Compared with the roughly 670-donor mean, donors in an Asian-associated ancestry cluster had fewer N-insertions in productive TCRs, according to a later genetic analysis. Strong co-occurrence of HLA alleles, especially DR and DQ, made assigning TCR associations to individual alleles difficult. In a later genetic analysis, a missense DCLRE1C variant was associated with V-gene and J-gene trimming of TCR beta chains, and the association was replicated in an independent cohort. The authors suggested that the approach could potentially be extended to other disease states and immunological phenotypes. Most CMV-associated TCR beta chains appeared to be HLA-restricted in a later analysis, and the HLA associations seemed to be driven largely by CMV exposure. A later analysis found that HLA-associated TCR beta chains were more clonally expanded and had lower generation probabilities than equally common non-associated chains. A group of highly shared sequence variants was considered likely to be a technical artifact of the sequencing pipeline. In the study, around 150 TCR beta chains were listed as associated with cytomegalovirus.

The cohort was made up of hundreds of healthy bone marrow donors. All cohort members were sampled while nominally healthy, although unrecorded immune exposures were likely present. The donor was CMV seropositive and belonged to the group of 270 or so seropositive cohort members. Each donor provided a peripheral blood sample, and peripheral blood mononuclear cells were used for TCR beta sequencing. Genomic DNA extraction from the blood cell samples was performed with the Qiagen DNeasy Blood Extraction Kit. This sequence was found in a woman between 35 and 50 years old in good health and CMV-seropositive. The chain employs TRBV5-5 and TRBJ1-1, with 7 central nucleotides matching TRBD1. Sequenced material: PBMCs. The base sequence is TGTGCCAGCAGCCCGAACAGGGGTCTGAACACTGAAGCTTTCTTT. This yields the protein CASSPNRGLNTEAFF.